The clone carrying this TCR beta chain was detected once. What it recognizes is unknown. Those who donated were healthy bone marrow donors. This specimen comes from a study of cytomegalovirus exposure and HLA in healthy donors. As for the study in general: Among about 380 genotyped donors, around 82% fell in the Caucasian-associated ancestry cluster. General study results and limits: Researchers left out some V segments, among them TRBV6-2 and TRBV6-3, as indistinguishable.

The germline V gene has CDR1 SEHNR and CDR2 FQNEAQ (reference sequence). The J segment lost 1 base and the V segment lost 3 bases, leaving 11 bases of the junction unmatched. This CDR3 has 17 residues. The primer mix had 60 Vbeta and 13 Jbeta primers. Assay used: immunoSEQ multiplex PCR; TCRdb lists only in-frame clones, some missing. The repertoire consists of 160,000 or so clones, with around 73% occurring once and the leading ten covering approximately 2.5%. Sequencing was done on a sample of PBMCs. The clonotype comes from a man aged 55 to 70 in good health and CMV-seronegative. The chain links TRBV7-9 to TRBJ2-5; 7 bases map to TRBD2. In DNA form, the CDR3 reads TGTGCCAGCAGCTTGGCCGGGCTAGCGGCCTCCCAAGAGACCCAGTACTTC. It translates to CASSLAGLAASQETQYF.